Included here is one T cell receptor (beta chain) sequence, with context. Using a J-beta primer mix together with a sample-barcoded 5' primer, a second PCR was run for roughly 6 to 12 cycles. One entry per CDR3 protein results from TCRdb running MiXCR on the 5' RACE reads. The data show approximately 780,000 distinct CDR3 sequences, around a quarter seen once. The sample comes from a study of blood T cells in healthy people across ages. CDR3 length: 14 amino acids. The germline V gene has CDR1 MDHEN and CDR2 SYDVKM. V lost 5 bases and J lost 5, with 15 bases in between. These data also formed part of another study, on T cells of mothers and their children. Per that paper: The study recruited a few healthy Caucasian mothers and their six children as donors. The whole RNA yield was converted to cDNA, approximately 1.4 ug per 15 ul. Among related mother-child pairs, overlap was slightly higher than in unrelated pairs, though not significantly.

This sequence joins TRBV28 and TRBJ1-2; maybe TRBD1 (6 bases). The receptor was derived from a boy aged 5-17 years in good health. The source material was blood. CDR3 DNA sequence: TGTGCCAGCAGTCCCGGACAGCCTAGGTATGGCTACACCTTC. This sequence encodes CASSPGQPRYGYTF.